The 25 T cell receptor beta chains presented below share a single source sample, sequenced in a study of CD8 T cells in ankylosing spondylitis. One entry per CDR3 protein results from TCRdb running MiXCR on the 5' RACE reads. The table lists about 160,000 distinct CDR3 sequences, about 18% of them singletons. Source material: blood, either unsorted or a sorted T cell fraction (not recorded which). These receptors all come from a male donor with ankylosing spondylitis or in good health (not recorded which).

The table lists this clonotype with many counts. This chain links TRBV28 with TRBJ2-2; TRBD1 matches at 10 bases. Germline assignment: CDR1 MDHEN and CDR2 SYDVKM. J was trimmed by 4 bases and V by 9 bases; bases with no gene match: 14. CDR3 length equals 17 residues. The CDR3, as DNA: TGTGCCAGTCTTGAGACAGGGGGCCTGTTGGGCACCGGGGAGCTGTTTTTT. This encodes CASLETGGLLGTGELFF.

V usage is TRBV5-1 and J usage is TRBJ2-3; TRBD1 aligns across 7 bases. Trimming at V came to 4 bases and at J to 0 bases, leaving 8 bases not matched to a gene. CDR1 and CDR2 (germline): SGHRS, YFSETQ. The CDR3 is made up of 16 amino acids. The CDR3 reads CASSPPEGASTDTQYF. CDR3 sequence (DNA): TGCGCCAGCAGCCCCCCAGAGGGGGCCAGCACAGATACGCAGTATTTT.

This clonotype came up many times. This rearrangement joins TRBV14 to TRBJ2-2; 10 nucleotides line up with TRBD2. With 4 bases clipped from V and 4 bases from J, the junction kept 3 bases outside the gene matches. Germline V lookup: CDR1 SGHDN, CDR2 FVKESK. The CDR3 sequence is 15 residues long. The CDR3: CASSPGTSVTGELFF. CDR3 nucleotide sequence: TGTGCCAGCAGCCCCGGGACTAGCGTCACCGGGGAGCTGTTTTTT. The variable domain in full, completed from reference TRBV14 and TRBJ2-2, reads EAGVTQFPSHSVIEKGQTVTLRCDPISGHDNLYWYRRVMGKEIKFLLHFVKESKQDESGMPNNRFLAERTGGTYSTLKVQPAELEDSGVYFCASSPGTSVTGELFFGEGSRLTVL.

This clonotype has a count of ten or more. DNA of the CDR3: TGCGCCAGCAGCCAAGGAGTTAGCTCCTATAATTCACCCCTCCACTTT. Protein sequence: CASSQGVSSYNSPLHF. This chain joins TRBV4-1 and TRBJ1-6; D call uncertain. Trimming left V 1 base short and J 0 bases short, with 7 bases between. Per germline, CDR1 MGHRA and CDR2 YSYEKL. There are 16 residues in the CDR3.

Regarding this clonotype: A much larger clone lies a single base off, so this may be a read error. In DNA, the CDR3 is TGCAGTGCGGAGCCACAGCCTAGCGGGAGGGAATCCTACAATGAGCAGTTCTTC. It is translated as CSAEPQPSGRESYNEQFF. The chain combines TRBV20-1 with TRBJ2-1, with 12 positions matching TRBD2. The junction had 13 bases not matched to a gene; V was cut back by 6 bases and J by 1 base. Germline V CDR1 and CDR2: DFQATT, SNEGSKA (reference sequence). This CDR3 is 18 amino acids long.

This clonotype has just a few counts. One base away lies a much larger clone, so this may be a sequencing read error. The V call is TRBV15, the J call TRBJ2-7; D might be TRBD2 (8 bases). CDR3 length: 15 residues. Per germline, CDR1 LNHNV and CDR2 YYDKDF (reference sequence). The CDR3 DNA sequence: TGTGCCACCGGCAGGGGGGGACTAGTCGGCTTCGAGCAGTACTTC. The encoded protein is CATGRGGLVGFEQYF. The complete variable domain, with remaining parts taken from reference TRBV15 and TRBJ2-7, reads DAMVIQNPRYQVTQFGKPVTLSCSQTLNHNVMYWYQQKSSQAPKLLFHYYDKDFNNEADTPDNFQSRRPNTSFCFLDIRSPGLGDTAMYLCATGRGGLVGFEQYFGPGTRLTVT.

In its sample, this clonotype was seen many times. V gene TRBV5-1 combines with J gene TRBJ1-4; D gene unclear. The CDR3 has 16 residues. V dropped 4 bases and J dropped 0 bases, with 13 bases sitting between them. Looked up from germline, CDR1 is SGHRS and CDR2 is YFSETQ. This CDR3 is CASSPERTATNEKLFF. The CDR3 DNA sequence: TGCGCCAGCAGCCCGGAGAGAACCGCAACTAATGAAAAACTGTTTTTT.

The chain links TRBV7-9 to TRBJ2-7; TRBD1 agrees at 8 bases. Germline V lookup: CDR1 SEHNR, CDR2 FQNEAQ (reference sequence). V lost 5 bases and J lost 3; bases outside the gene matches: 6. The CDR3 is 14 amino acids. The CDR3 region has the DNA TGTGCCAGCAGCCTCCGGGACAGGAACTACGAGCAGTACTTC. Translated, it gives CASSLRDRNYEQYF.

This chain joins TRBV28 and TRBJ2-2, with D uncertain. The CDR3 is 12 residues long. Deletions cut 6 bases from V and 7 bases from J, with 9 bases between. Germline-derived CDR1 and CDR2 are MDHEN and SYDVKM. The chain's CDR3 is CASSPDRGELFF. As DNA, the CDR3 is TGTGCCAGCAGCCCCGACCGCGGGGAGCTGTTTTTT.

This clonotype was detected only a few times. The J gene is TRBJ2-5, the V gene TRBV12-3 or TRBV12-4, with D tentatively TRBD1 (6 bases). The CDR3 has 14 residues. The V gene lost 5 bases and the J gene lost 5 bases, with 15 bases spanning the gap. This chain's CDR3 is CASSLRGLRETQYF. The CDR3 DNA reads TGTGCCAGCAGTCTCAGGGGTTTGCGCGAGACCCAGTACTTC.

A single count supports this clonotype. V usage is TRBV11-2 and J usage is TRBJ1-4; D is ambiguous. CDR1 and CDR2 (germline): SGHAT, FQNNGV. Trimming removed 1 base from V and 8 bases from J, with 8 bases in between. This CDR3 is 13 amino acids long. In DNA, the CDR3 is TGTGCCAGCAGCTTAGTGGCAGCGGAAAAACTGTTTTTT. The encoded protein is CASSLVAAEKLFF.

This clonotype showed up many times. This CDR3 is CASSRAGSRLNEQFF. CDR3 bases: TGTGCCAGCAGCCGGGCCGGGTCCCGACTTAATGAGCAGTTCTTC. The chain combines TRBV6-1 with TRBJ2-1; D remains unclear. Germline V lookup: CDR1 MNHNS, CDR2 SASEGT. The CDR3 extends over 15 amino acids. V gave up 6 bases and J gave up 7 bases, with 19 bases separating them.

This clonotype was found many times. Here the CDR3 reads CSARDRVQINTEAFF. The CDR3 nucleotides read TGCAGTGCTAGAGATCGGGTTCAGATCAACACTGAAGCTTTCTTT. V gene TRBV20-1 combines with J gene TRBJ1-1; D gene unclear. The CDR3 is 15 amino acids. Germline V gene sequence: CDR1 DFQATT, CDR2 SNEGSKA (reference sequence). V was cut by 0 bases and J by 2 bases, with 13 bases left in between.

J is TRBJ2-3 and V is TRBV10-3; D remains ambiguous. CDR1 is ENHRY, CDR2 SYGVKD, per germline. Trimming left V 0 bases short and J 0 bases short, with 7 bases between. The CDR3 covers 15 residues. The CDR3 bases are TGTGCCATCAGTGAGTCACCCGGGAGCACAGATACGCAGTATTTT. Translation: CAISESPGSTDTQYF.

This clonotype was counted between two and nine times. J is TRBJ2-1 and V is TRBV30; unclear D gene. Germline V gene sequence: CDR1 GTSNPN, CDR2 SVGIG (reference sequence). V lost 0 bases to trimming and J lost 5 bases, with 5 bases between them. The CDR3 extends over 12 amino acids. The CDR3, as DNA: TGTGCCTGGAGTGTATACCACAATGAGCAGTTCTTC. This translates into CAWSVYHNEQFF.

The chain joins TRBV29-1 to TRBJ2-7; D may correspond to TRBD1 or TRBD2 (6 bases each). Germline assignment: CDR1 SQVTM and CDR2 ANQGSEA. The length of the CDR3 is 15 residues. Trimming shortened V by 0 bases and J by 7 bases, and 19 bases separated the two germline ends. The CDR3 DNA reads TGCAGCGTTGAAGATAGGCGGGACAAGATGATAGAGCAGTACTTC. Amino acid sequence: CSVEDRRDKMIEQYF.

The J gene is TRBJ1-2, the V gene TRBV19, with D maybe TRBD1 (5 bases). In germline, CDR1 is LNHDA, CDR2 SQIVND (reference sequence). This CDR3 contains 13 residues. V dropped 3 bases and J dropped 4 bases, with 9 bases sitting between them. This chain's CDR3 is CASSIGTGYGYTF. CDR3 sequence (DNA): TGTGCCAGTAGTATCGGGACGGGCTATGGCTACACCTTC. The full variable domain, rest sourced from reference TRBV19 and TRBJ1-2, is DGGITQSPKYLFRKEGQNVTLSCEQNLNHDAMYWYRQDPGQGLRLIYYSQIVNDFQKGDIAEGYSVSREKKESFPLTVTSAQKNPTAFYLCASSIGTGYGYTFGSGTRLTVV.

V is TRBV5-6 and J is TRBJ2-1; 8 nucleotides agree with TRBD2. The CDR3 length is 14 residues. V lost 4 bases, J lost 12 bases, and 12 bases stayed unmatched. Germline V CDR1 and CDR2: SGHDT, YYEEEE. The CDR3 loop reads CASSSREGGTVQFF. The CDR3 DNA reads as TGTGCCAGCAGCAGCCGGGAGGGAGGAACCGTGCAGTTCTTC.

This clonotype occurred many times. This chain uses TRBV3-1 with TRBJ2-2, with 13 bases that match TRBD2. Per germline, CDR1 LGHDT and CDR2 YNNKEL (reference sequence). V lost 3 bases and J lost 3; bases outside the gene matches: 7. The CDR3 loop spans 18 amino acids. Written as DNA, the CDR3 is TGTGCCAGCAGCCACCAACTAGCGGGAGGGCCTGACACCGGGGAGCTGTTTTTT. The encoded protein is CASSHQLAGGPDTGELFF.

This clonotype was detected ten times or more. The rearrangement uses TRBV20-1 and TRBJ2-1, with TRBD2 matching over 10 bases. CDR3 length equals 13 residues. CDR1 and CDR2 (germline): DFQATT, SNEGSKA (reference sequence). V was pared by 2 bases and J by 6 bases, with 1 base of the junction left unmatched. The CDR3 DNA is TGCAGTGCTAGACTAGCGGGGGTCAATGAGCAGTTCTTC. Translated: CSARLAGVNEQFF.

A few counts support this clonotype. The chain employs TRBV2 and TRBJ2-1, with D hard to call. Germline CDR1 SNHLY, CDR2 FYNNEI. Trimming took 6 bases from V and 0 from J, leaving 12 bases between them. The CDR3 consists of 15 residues. CDR3 in DNA: TGTGCCAGCAGCCAAACTTTGGGCTCCTACAATGAGCAGTTCTTC. It codes for CASSQTLGSYNEQFF.

This clonotype was picked up a small number of times. The rearrangement joins TRBV18 to TRBJ2-2; D ambiguous. Per the germline V gene, CDR1 is KGHSH and CDR2 is LQKENI. V lost 1 base and J 0 bases, leaving 6 bases between the germline ends. This CDR3 is 15 amino acids long. CDR3 loop: CASSPLAANTGELFF. Here the CDR3 DNA reads TGTGCCAGCTCACCACTAGCAGCGAACACCGGGGAGCTGTTTTTT.

This clonotype has at least ten counts. V gene TRBV20-1 combines with J gene TRBJ2-3; 9 bases line up with TRBD2. V lost 8 bases to trimming and J lost 2 bases; unmatched junction nucleotides: 11. CDR1 DFQATT and CDR2 SNEGSKA come from the germline V gene (reference sequence). CDR3 length: 15 amino acids. CDR3 sequence reads: CSTSLTSGATDTQYF. The CDR3 coding sequence is TGCAGTACATCCCTGACTAGCGGCGCCACAGATACGCAGTATTTT.

As DNA, the CDR3 is TGCAGCGTTTTGACAGAGAACACTGAAGCTTTCTTT. It encodes CSVLTENTEAFF. The chain links TRBV20-1 to TRBJ1-1; TRBD1 is a possible D gene (5 bases). Germline CDR1 is DFQATT and CDR2 is SNEGSKA (reference sequence). This CDR3 spans 12 amino acids.

This clonotype was detected only a few times. The rearrangement joins TRBV10-3 to TRBJ2-5, with D possibly being TRBD2 (5 bases). CDR3 length: 15 residues. V was shortened by 5 bases and J by 5 bases, with 18 bases between the two germline ends. Germline-derived CDR1 and CDR2 are ENHRY and SYGVKD. The CDR3 region is CAISSPGRGEETQYF. The CDR3 coding sequence is TGTGCCATCAGTTCGCCCGGGCGTGGGGAGGAGACCCAGTACTTC.